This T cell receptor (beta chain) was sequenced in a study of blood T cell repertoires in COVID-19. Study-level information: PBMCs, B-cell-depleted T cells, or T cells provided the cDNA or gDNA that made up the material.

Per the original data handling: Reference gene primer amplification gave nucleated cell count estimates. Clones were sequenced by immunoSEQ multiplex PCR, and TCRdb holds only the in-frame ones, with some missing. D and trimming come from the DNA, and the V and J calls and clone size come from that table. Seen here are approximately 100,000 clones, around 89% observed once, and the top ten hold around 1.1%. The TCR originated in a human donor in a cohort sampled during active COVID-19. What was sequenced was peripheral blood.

The CDR3, as DNA: TGTGCCAGCAGTTTAGGGCGCACCAACACTGAAGCTTTCTTT. Translation: CASSLGRTNTEAFF. The rearrangement joins TRBV27 to TRBJ1-1; no clear D gene. The V gene's germline CDR1 is MNHEY and CDR2 SMNVEV (reference sequence). The CDR3 has 14 amino acids. V lost 2 bases, J lost 2 bases, and 9 bases lay in between.